This T cell receptor beta chain is drawn from a study of T cell changes during pregnancy in multiple sclerosis. Sequencing used immunoSEQ multiplex PCR; TCRdb keeps in-frame clones, though not all of them. The repertoire includes 43,000 or so clones, approximately 91% of them detected once, and less than 1.5% sits in the top ten. Sequencing used PBMCs (not recorded whether the cells were cultured). This clonotype was sampled from a female donor with multiple sclerosis, enrolled in a pregnancy study.

CDR3 amino acids: CASSIETGGVSNQPQHF. The DNA of the CDR3 is TGTGCCAGTAGTATAGAGACAGGAGGGGTTAGCAATCAGCCCCAGCATTTT. V gene TRBV19 combines with J gene TRBJ1-5, with a weak D call TRBD1 (6 bases). Trimming removed 0 bases from V and 0 bases from J, with 12 bases in between. CDR3 length equals 17 residues. Per the germline V gene, CDR1 is LNHDA and CDR2 is SQIVND (reference sequence).